Following are 14 T cell receptor beta chains from one sample sequenced in a study of blood T cells in healthy people across ages. Alongside a J-beta primer mix, a sample-barcoded 5' primer served in a second PCR lasting roughly 6 to 11 cycles. TCRdb re-called the 5' RACE reads through MiXCR, storing one row per CDR3 protein. The table has around 870,000 distinct CDR3 sequences, 29% seen once; the top ten hold 15% to 20%. The sequenced sample was blood. The source is a woman older than 75 in good health.

In its sample, this clonotype was seen many times. The chain couples TRBV20-1 to TRBJ2-1; D might be TRBD2 (6 bases). The V end lost 3 bases, the J end lost 8 bases, and 14 bases lay between the germline ends. Germline V CDR1 and CDR2: DFQATT, SNEGSKA (reference sequence). This CDR3 region has 13 residues. DNA of the CDR3: TGCAGTGCTAGCGCCGGGACTGCTCATGAGCAGTTCTTC. Its protein product is CSASAGTAHEQFF.

On this clonotype itself: A single base separates this from a much larger clone, so it may be a read error. The chain recombines TRBV7-8 with TRBJ2-1, with D possibly matching TRBD1 (7 bases). Germline CDR1 reads SGHVS; CDR2 reads FQNEAQ. This CDR3 is built from 15 residues. The CDR3 protein is CASSSFRGENNERFF. The CDR3 DNA reads as TGTGCCAGCAGCTCGTTCAGGGGGGAGAACAATGAGCGGTTCTTC.

The V call is TRBV7-2, the J call TRBJ2-1, with D hard to call. Germline values: CDR1 SGHTA, CDR2 FQGNSA. This CDR3 contains 15 residues. Trimming cost V 4 bases and J 0 bases, with 10 bases left between them. The CDR3, as DNA: TGTGCCAGCAGCTCAGGATCAGGCTCCTACAATGAGCAGTTCTTC. Protein: CASSSGSGSYNEQFF.

In this sample, this clonotype turned up many times. The chain is built from TRBV3-1 and TRBJ2-7; 7 bases are shared with TRBD1. CDR1 is LGHDT, CDR2 YNNKEL, per germline (reference sequence). The trim removed 5 bases at V and 8 bases at J, leaving 9 bases unmatched. CDR3 length: 13 residues. The DNA for the CDR3 is TGTGCCAGCAGCGAGGGACAGCTTATGAAGCAGTACTTC. It specifies CASSEGQLMKQYF.

The chain employs TRBV20-1 and TRBJ2-5, with 10 bases identical to TRBD1. V trimming: 6 bases; J trimming: 11 bases; junction bases outside the gene matches: 15. The germline gives CDR1 DFQATT, CDR2 SNEGSKA (reference sequence). The CDR3 spans 14 residues. The DNA of the CDR3 is TGCAGTGCAACGGGGGGGACAGGGGCCTTGGGGCAGTACTTC. It translates to CSATGGTGALGQYF.

Ten or more counts support this clonotype. The genes are TRBV12-3 or TRBV12-4 and TRBJ1-2, with D perhaps TRBD1 (5 bases). Trimming removed 8 bases from V and 4 bases from J, with 11 bases in between. The length of the CDR3 is 12 residues. CDR3 residues: CASEGPSYGYTF. The CDR3 DNA is TGTGCCAGCGAGGGACCGAGCTATGGCTACACCTTC.

This clonotype was seen many times. The chain joins TRBV10-3 to TRBJ2-4; D is possibly TRBD1 (5 bases). V was trimmed by 0 bases and J by 8 bases, leaving 11 bases between them. This CDR3 is 14 amino acids long. From germline, CDR1 is ENHRY and CDR2 SYGVKD. This CDR3 is CAISESKGKDIQYF. For the CDR3, the DNA is TGTGCCATCAGTGAGTCGAAGGGGAAGGACATTCAGTACTTC.

This clonotype was seen ten or more times. The gene calls are TRBV18 and TRBJ2-7; D is uncertain. V was clipped by 0 bases and J by 3 bases, with 12 bases between them. The CDR3 has 15 amino acids. Germline lookup yields CDR1 KGHSH and CDR2 LQKENI. CDR3 in amino acids: CASSPPSAPNYEQYF. DNA for the CDR3: TGTGCCAGCTCACCACCGTCGGCGCCGAACTACGAGCAGTACTTC.

In regard to this clonotype: A single base separates this from a much larger clone, so it may be a read error. The chain combines TRBV7-8 with TRBJ2-5; perhaps TRBD2 as D (7 bases). The CDR3 sequence is 13 residues long. Germline V CDR1 and CDR2: SGHVS, FQNEAQ. The CDR3 coding sequence is TGTGCCAGCAGCCAGCGGGGACAAGGGACCCAGTACTTC. This codes for CASSQRGQGTQYF.

This clonotype was seen a few times. This clone may be a read error of a much larger clone one base away. The chain joins TRBV25-1 to TRBJ1-2, with D unresolved. The CDR3 sequence is 14 residues long. Looked up from germline, CDR1 is MGHDK and CDR2 is SYGVNS. The V end lost 6 bases, the J end lost 4 bases, and 15 bases lay between the germline ends. CDR3 sequence (DNA): TGTGCCAGCAGGGAAGGGAGCTTGCTCTATGGCTACACCTTC. This gives the protein CASREGSLLYGYTF.

In this sample, this clonotype turned up once. This chain links TRBV5-4 with TRBJ2-1, with a tentative D call TRBD2 (6 bases). This CDR3 contains 15 residues. Trimming shortened V by 6 bases and J by 0 bases, and 13 bases separated the two germline ends. Germline V gene lookup returns CDR1 SGHNT and CDR2 YYREEE (reference sequence). The CDR3 DNA reads as TGTGCCAGCATCGGAGGGGTGGACTCCTACAATGAGCAGTTCTTC. Its protein product is CASIGGVDSYNEQFF. Full variable domain (rest looked up from reference TRBV5-4 and TRBJ2-1): ETGVTQSPTHLIKTRGQQVTLRCSSQSGHNTVSWYQQALGQGPQFIFQYYREEENGRGNFPPRFSGLQFPNYSSELNVNALELDDSALYLCASIGGVDSYNEQFFGPGTRLTVL.

Many counts were recorded for this clonotype. This may be a read error: a much more frequent sequence differs by one nucleotide. V gene TRBV25-1 combines with J gene TRBJ1-4; 10 nucleotides agree with TRBD1. Germline lookup yields CDR1 MGHDK and CDR2 SYGVNS. This CDR3 contains 14 residues. J gave up 8 bases and V 2 bases, and 2 bases lay outside the gene matches. The chain's CDR3 is CASSERTGGEKLFF. The CDR3 nucleotides read TGTGCCAGCAGTGAACGGACAGGGGGGGAAAAACTGTTTTTT.

Notes on this clonotype: A read error may be the cause here, since a much bigger clone is one base away. The J gene is TRBJ2-3, the V gene TRBV7-9; D is possibly TRBD2 (6 bases). Between the trimmed V and J ends, which lost 4 bases and 4 bases, there was a span of 18 bases. Germline loops: CDR1 SEHNR, CDR2 FQNEAQ (reference sequence). The CDR3 runs to 16 residues. Here the CDR3 reads CASSYIAGGVADTQYF. In DNA, the CDR3 is TGTGCCAGCAGCTATATTGCTGGCGGGGTCGCAGATACGCAGTATTTT.

Turning to this clonotype: This may stem from a read error, because a much larger clone lies one nucleotide away. This chain uses TRBV3-1 with TRBJ1-2; D is unclear. Germline CDR1 reads LGHDT; CDR2 reads YNNKEL (reference sequence). The CDR3 is 13 amino acids. The DNA for the CDR3 is TGTGCCGGCAGCCATCAGCAGAACTATGGCTACACCTTC. It codes for CAGSHQQNYGYTF.